This TCR beta chain was retrieved from a study of cytomegalovirus exposure and HLA in healthy donors. As to this clone: Its specificity is unknown.

Study observations and caveats: CMV serostatus alone was available as immune exposure information. What a later analysis showed was that several of the most significant clusters appeared linked to common viral pathogens.

The PCR used 60 Vbeta and 13 Jbeta primers. Assay: immunoSEQ multiplex PCR; the TCRdb copy retains only in-frame clones and omits some. The sample comprises approximately 140,000 clones, roughly 63% of which are singletons, and approximately 6.6% rests with the top ten. The germline gives CDR1 SNHLY, CDR2 FYNNEI. This CDR3 spans 16 amino acids. V dropped 2 bases and J dropped 6; count of bases not matched to a gene: 9. This sequence joins TRBV2 and TRBJ1-4, with TRBD1 matching over 7 bases. Sequencing was done on a sample of PBMCs. This clonotype originated in a woman in her fifties or sixties in good health and CMV-seropositive. The CDR3 here is CASSERYSGGDEKLFF. The CDR3 region has the DNA TGTGCCAGCAGTGAAAGATACTCAGGGGGAGATGAAAAACTGTTTTTT.